This record concerns one T cell receptor (beta chain) sequence. This sample stems from a study of memory CD4+ T cells and cytomegalovirus serostatus. Single viable CD3+CD4+CD8-CD45RO+ cells were sorted as the memory CD4+ T cells. Donors' CMV status reflects serum IgG against pp150, pp28, p38, p52. CD4+ T cells were isolated by positive magnetic selection. As processed by the authors: After removing out-of-frame reads, around 2 million distinct TCRbeta sequences remained. TCRdb's copy holds only in-frame clones and misses some; the assay was immunoSEQ multiplex PCR. Clonal size and the V and J genes are those of that table, whereas D and trimming came from the DNA. The table records roughly 60,000 clones, around 80% of them present only once. Germline V CDR1 and CDR2: MGHRA, YSYEKL. V lost 7 bases, J lost 4 bases, and 13 bases lay in between. This CDR3 has 14 amino acids.

The sample comprised memory CD4+ T cells from blood. The sequence derives from an adult in good health and CMV-seronegative. The rearrangement links TRBV4-1 to TRBJ2-2; D is possibly TRBD1 or TRBD2 (5 bases each). CDR3 in DNA: TGCGCCAGCAACCGGGGCGGCGGCACCGGGGAGCTGTTTTTT. It encodes CASNRGGGTGELFF.